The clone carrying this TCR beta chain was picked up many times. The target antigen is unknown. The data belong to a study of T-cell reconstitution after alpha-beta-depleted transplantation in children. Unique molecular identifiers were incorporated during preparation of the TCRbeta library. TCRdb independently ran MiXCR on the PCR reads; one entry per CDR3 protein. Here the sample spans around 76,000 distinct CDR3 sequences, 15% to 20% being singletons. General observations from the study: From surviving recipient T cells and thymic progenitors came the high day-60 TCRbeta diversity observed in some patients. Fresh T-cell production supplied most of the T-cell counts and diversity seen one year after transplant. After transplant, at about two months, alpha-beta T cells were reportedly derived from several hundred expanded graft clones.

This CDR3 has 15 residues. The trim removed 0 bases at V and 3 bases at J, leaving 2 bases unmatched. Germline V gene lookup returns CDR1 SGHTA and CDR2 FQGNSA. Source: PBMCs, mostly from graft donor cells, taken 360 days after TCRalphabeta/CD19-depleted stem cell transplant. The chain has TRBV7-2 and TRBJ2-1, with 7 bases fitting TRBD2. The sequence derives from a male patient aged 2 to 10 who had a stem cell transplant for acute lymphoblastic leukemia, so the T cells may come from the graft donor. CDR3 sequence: CASSLAGTNYNEQFF. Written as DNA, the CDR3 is TGTGCCAGCAGCTTAGCGGGGACTAACTACAATGAGCAGTTCTTC.